These 13 T cell receptor beta chains came from one sample sequenced in a study of T cell repertoires in cytomegalovirus infection. TCRdb analysed the reads with MiXCR anew, one entry per CDR3 protein. The table shows about 900,000 distinct CDR3 sequences, with roughly 31% occurring only once. Their antigen targets remain unknown. This specimen was cultured CD8+ T cells from PBMCs, taken from culture after CMV antigen stimulation. Receptor source: a human donor in good health (CMV status not recorded). Some clones in this sample may be carry-over from other donors' samples.

This CDR3 reads CATSTGGVAKNIQYF. The CDR3 coding sequence is TGTGCCACCAGCACTGGGGGGGTAGCCAAAAACATTCAGTACTTC. The chain links TRBV15 to TRBJ2-4; 7 bases are a match to TRBD2. The CDR3 runs to 15 residues. The junction had 3 bases not matched to a gene; V was cut back by 4 bases and J by 0 bases. Germline V gene sequence: CDR1 LNHNV, CDR2 YYDKDF (reference sequence).

This sequence joins TRBV20-1 and TRBJ1-2; the D gene is possibly TRBD1 (6 bases). Germline CDR1 and CDR2: DFQATT and SNEGSKA (reference sequence). The CDR3 is made up of 14 amino acids. V lost 6 bases to trimming and J lost 0 bases, with 14 bases between them. The CDR3: CSASRGEANYGYTF. The CDR3 bases are TGCAGTGCCAGTAGGGGGGAGGCTAACTATGGCTACACCTTC.

Only a few counts were recorded for this clonotype. The chain employs TRBV19 and TRBJ1-2; D gene unclear. The germline V and J ends were trimmed by 0 bases and 6 bases, with 17 bases remaining between them. Germline lookup yields CDR1 LNHDA and CDR2 SQIVND (reference sequence). This CDR3 is built from 16 residues. CDR3 nucleotides: TGTGCCAGTAGTATAGACCATTTGGAAGGAATAGATGGCTACACCTTC. Its translation: CASSIDHLEGIDGYTF. Combining the CDR3 with reference TRBV19 and TRBJ1-2 gives the whole variable domain DGGITQSPKYLFRKEGQNVTLSCEQNLNHDAMYWYRQDPGQGLRLIYYSQIVNDFQKGDIAEGYSVSREKKESFPLTVTSAQKNPTAFYLCASSIDHLEGIDGYTFGSGTRLTVV.

Only a few counts were recorded for this clonotype. This chain connects TRBV6-8 to TRBJ2-7; maybe TRBD2 (6 bases). The CDR3 sequence is 13 residues long. V was clipped by 0 bases and J by 7 bases, with 10 bases between them. Germline V gives CDR1 MNHGY, CDR2 SAAAGT. CDR3 bases: TGTGCCAGCAGTTACTCGGCCGGAGGGGAGCAGTACTTC. Protein sequence: CASSYSAGGEQYF.

The chain links TRBV9 to TRBJ1-2, with TRBD1 matching over 8 bases. Germline CDR1 reads SGDLS; CDR2 reads YYNGEE. This CDR3 contains 14 residues. J lost 4 bases, V lost 0 bases, and 2 bases had no gene match. CDR3 DNA sequence: TGTGCCAGCAGCGTAGTCGACAGGGGCTATGGCTACACCTTC. This codes for CASSVVDRGYGYTF.

This rearrangement joins TRBV6-1 to TRBJ2-4; D ambiguous. The CDR3 extends over 14 amino acids. CDR1 and CDR2 (germline): MNHNS, SASEGT. Deletions cut 5 bases from V and 1 base from J, with 9 bases between. CDR3 sequence (DNA): TGTGCCAGCAGTCAAGACAAGGCCAAAAACATTCAGTACTTC. Its translation is CASSQDKAKNIQYF.

The table lists this clonotype with many counts. The CDR3 region has the DNA TGTGCCAGCAGTTTCAGACACGACCGACTCCAAGAGACCCAGTACTTC. Translation: CASSFRHDRLQETQYF. The chain combines TRBV12-3 or TRBV12-4 with TRBJ2-5; D gene ambiguous. CDR3 length: 16 residues. Trimming took 3 bases from V and 1 from J, leaving 15 bases between them.

The chain has TRBV4-1 and TRBJ1-1, with 7 positions matching TRBD1. CDR1 and CDR2 from the germline V gene are MGHRA and YSYEKL. Germline trimming cut 4 bases from V and 5 bases from J; bases unmatched to any gene: 10. This CDR3 is built from 15 residues. The CDR3 loop is CASSLDPTGATEAFF. The CDR3 DNA reads TGCGCCAGCAGCCTAGACCCCACAGGGGCTACTGAAGCTTTCTTT.

The chain couples TRBV12-5 to TRBJ1-2; unclear D gene. The CDR3 runs to 12 residues. Germline CDR1 LGHNT, CDR2 FRNRAP. V dropped 6 bases and J dropped 4 bases, with 9 bases sitting between them. Written as DNA, the CDR3 is TGTGCTAGTGGATATGGGAGCTATGGCTACACCTTC. This codes for CASGYGSYGYTF. Full variable domain (missing parts from reference TRBV12-5 and TRBJ1-2): DARVTQTPRHKVTEMGQEVTMRCQPILGHNTVFWYRQTMMQGLELLAYFRNRAPLDDSGMPKDRFSAEMPDATLATLKIQPSEPRDSAVYFCASGYGSYGYTFGSGTRLTVV.

This clonotype was seen just once. This may stem from a read error, because a much larger clone lies one nucleotide away. This chain links TRBV7-6 with TRBJ2-3, with D perhaps TRBD1 (5 bases). Germline CDR1 is SGHVS and CDR2 is FNYEAQ. The V end was cut by 0 bases, the J end by 6 bases, with 13 bases between. The CDR3 contains 15 residues. The DNA of the CDR3 is TGTGCCAGCAGCTTAGCGTGGACAAACGGGGATACGCAGTATTTT. Amino acids: CASSLAWTNGDTQYF.

This clonotype was recorded at least ten times. The chain links TRBV7-9 to TRBJ1-1; a possible D gene is TRBD1 (6 bases). This CDR3 has 14 residues. The germline V and J ends were trimmed by 1 base and 7 bases, with 13 bases remaining between them. In germline, CDR1 is SEHNR, CDR2 FQNEAQ (reference sequence). The CDR3 sequence: CASSLGTTGFEAFF. Written as DNA, the CDR3 is TGTGCCAGCAGCTTAGGGACTACAGGGTTTGAAGCTTTCTTT.

In its sample, this clonotype was seen a few times. CDR3 nucleotides: TGTGCCAGCAGCTTGAGGGGACTAGCGGGGGCAGATACGCAGTATTTT. Amino acid sequence: CASSLRGLAGADTQYF. The chain is built from TRBV5-4 and TRBJ2-3; 14 bases are shared with TRBD2. V was pared by 1 base and J by 4 bases, with 2 bases of the junction left unmatched. The CDR3 extends over 16 amino acids. The germline CDR1 and CDR2 sequences are SGHNT and YYREEE (reference sequence). Complete variable domain (other parts from reference TRBV5-4 and TRBJ2-3): ETGVTQSPTHLIKTRGQQVTLRCSSQSGHNTVSWYQQALGQGPQFIFQYYREEENGRGNFPPRFSGLQFPNYSSELNVNALELDDSALYLCASSLRGLAGADTQYFGPGTRLTVL.

The chain has TRBV13 and TRBJ2-6; D is ambiguous. Trimming took 5 bases from V and 5 from J, leaving 22 bases between them. The CDR3 has 18 amino acids. Germline lookup yields CDR1 PRHDT and CDR2 FYEKMQ (reference sequence). The CDR3 loop is CASSLKASTAARANVLTF. For the CDR3, the DNA is TGTGCCAGCAGCCTTAAGGCCTCAACCGCCGCTAGGGCCAACGTCCTGACTTTC.